Detailed here is one T cell receptor (beta chain). Beta-chain TCR cDNA was generated via 5'RACE template switching with UMIs. No DNA is given; TCRdb re-called the 5' RACE reads and lists each CDR3 protein once. The sample includes roughly 180,000 distinct CDR3 sequences. This entry comes from a study of T cells expressing NK-cell markers. The receptor was isolated from a woman aged 18-69 years in good health. Sequencing was carried out using blood T cells: a sorted CD56 or NKG2C T cell subset, CD4+ or CD8+ T cells, or bulk PBMC T cells (not recorded which).

The CDR3 spells CASSVGGGREAREAFF. This chain joins TRBV9 and TRBJ1-1. The germline V gene has CDR1 SGDLS and CDR2 YYNGEE. There are 16 residues in the CDR3.